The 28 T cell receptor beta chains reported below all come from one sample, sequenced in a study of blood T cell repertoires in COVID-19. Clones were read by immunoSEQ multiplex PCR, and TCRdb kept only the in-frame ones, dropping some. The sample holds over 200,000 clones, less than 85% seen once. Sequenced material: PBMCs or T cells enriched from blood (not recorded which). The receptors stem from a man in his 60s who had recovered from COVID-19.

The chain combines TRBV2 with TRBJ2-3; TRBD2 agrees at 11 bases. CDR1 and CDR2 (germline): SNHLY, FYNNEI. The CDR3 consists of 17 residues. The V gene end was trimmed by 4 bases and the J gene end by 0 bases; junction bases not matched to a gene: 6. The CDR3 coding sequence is TGTGCCAGCAGTGTTAGCGGGGGGGCCTTTAGCACAGATACGCAGTATTTT. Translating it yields CASSVSGGAFSTDTQYF.

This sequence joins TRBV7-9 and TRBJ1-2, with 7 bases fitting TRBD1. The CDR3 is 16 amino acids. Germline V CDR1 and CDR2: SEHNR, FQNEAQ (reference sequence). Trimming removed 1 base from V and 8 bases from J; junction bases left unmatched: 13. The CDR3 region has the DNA TGTGCCAGCAGCTTAGTAGGGGAACCGACAGGGAGCGGCTACACCTTC. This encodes CASSLVGEPTGSGYTF.

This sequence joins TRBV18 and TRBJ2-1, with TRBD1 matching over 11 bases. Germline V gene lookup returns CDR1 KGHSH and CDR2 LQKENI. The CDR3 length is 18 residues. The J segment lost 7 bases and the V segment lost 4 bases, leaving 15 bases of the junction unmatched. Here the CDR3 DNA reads TGTGCCAGCTCACGAACCAGGTCCGGACAGGGGGCTCATAATGAGCAGTTCTTC. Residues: CASSRTRSGQGAHNEQFF.

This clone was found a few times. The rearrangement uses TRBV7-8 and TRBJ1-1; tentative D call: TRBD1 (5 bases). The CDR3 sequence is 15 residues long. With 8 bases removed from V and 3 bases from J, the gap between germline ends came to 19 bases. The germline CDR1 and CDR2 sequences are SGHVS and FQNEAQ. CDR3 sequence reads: CASSRGDLSDTEAFF. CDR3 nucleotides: TGTGCCAGCTCCCGAGGGGACTTGTCGGACACTGAAGCTTTCTTT.

The CDR3 protein is CASSWREGEKLFF. The CDR3 nucleotides read TGTGCCAGTAGTTGGAGGGAGGGTGAAAAACTGTTTTTT. This chain uses TRBV19 with TRBJ1-4, with D hard to call. In germline, CDR1 is LNHDA, CDR2 SQIVND (reference sequence). This CDR3 spans 13 amino acids. Trimming left V 5 bases short and J 7 bases short, with 11 bases between.

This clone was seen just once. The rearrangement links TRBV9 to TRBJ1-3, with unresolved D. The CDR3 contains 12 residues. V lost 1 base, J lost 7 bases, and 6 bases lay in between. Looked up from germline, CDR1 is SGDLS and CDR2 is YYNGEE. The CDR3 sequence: CASSVSGNTIYF. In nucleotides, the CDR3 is TGTGCCAGCAGCGTATCCGGGAACACCATATATTTT.

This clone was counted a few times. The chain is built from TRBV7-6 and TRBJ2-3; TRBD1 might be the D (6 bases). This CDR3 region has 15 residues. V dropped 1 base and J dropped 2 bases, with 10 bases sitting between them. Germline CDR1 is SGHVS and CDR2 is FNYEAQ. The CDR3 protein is CASSLVDSSTDTQYF. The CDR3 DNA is TGTGCCAGCAGCTTAGTGGACAGCTCCACAGATACGCAGTATTTT.

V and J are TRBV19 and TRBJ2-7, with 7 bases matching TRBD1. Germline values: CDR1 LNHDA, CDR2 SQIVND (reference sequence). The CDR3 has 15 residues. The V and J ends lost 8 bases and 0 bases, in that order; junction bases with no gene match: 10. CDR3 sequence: CASRPPGQRSYEQYF. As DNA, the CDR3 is TGTGCCAGTCGTCCACCGGGACAGCGCTCCTACGAGCAGTACTTC.

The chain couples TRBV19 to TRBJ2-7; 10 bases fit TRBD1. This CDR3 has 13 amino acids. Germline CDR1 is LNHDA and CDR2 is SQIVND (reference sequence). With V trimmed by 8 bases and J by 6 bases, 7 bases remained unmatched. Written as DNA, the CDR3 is TGTGCCAGTTCCAGGACAGGGGGTAGCGAGCAGTACTTC. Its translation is CASSRTGGSEQYF.

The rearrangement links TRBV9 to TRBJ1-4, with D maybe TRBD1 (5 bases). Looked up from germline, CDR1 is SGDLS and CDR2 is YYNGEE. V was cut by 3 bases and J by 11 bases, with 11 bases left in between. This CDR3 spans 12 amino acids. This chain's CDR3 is CASSAGLGKLFF. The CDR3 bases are TGTGCCAGCAGCGCGGGACTCGGGAAACTGTTTTTT.

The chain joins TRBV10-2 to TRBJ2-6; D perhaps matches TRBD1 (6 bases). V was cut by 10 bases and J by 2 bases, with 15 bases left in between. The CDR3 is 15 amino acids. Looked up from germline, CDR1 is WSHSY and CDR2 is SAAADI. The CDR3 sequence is CATRDKAAGANVLTF. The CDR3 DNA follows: TGCGCCACCCGGGACAAGGCTGCTGGGGCCAACGTCCTGACTTTC.

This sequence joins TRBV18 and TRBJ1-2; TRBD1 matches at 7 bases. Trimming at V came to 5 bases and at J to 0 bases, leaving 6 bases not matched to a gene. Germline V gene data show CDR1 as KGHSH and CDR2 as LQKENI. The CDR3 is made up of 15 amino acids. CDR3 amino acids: CASSTGADTNYGYTF. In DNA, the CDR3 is TGTGCCAGCTCAACAGGGGCGGATACTAACTATGGCTACACCTTC.

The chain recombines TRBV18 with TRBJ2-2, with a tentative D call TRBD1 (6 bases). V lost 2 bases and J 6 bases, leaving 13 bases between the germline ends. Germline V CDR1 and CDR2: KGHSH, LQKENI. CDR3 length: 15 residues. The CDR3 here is CASSPGRGAAGELFF. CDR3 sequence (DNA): TGTGCCAGCTCACCAGGCAGGGGCGCGGCCGGGGAGCTGTTTTTT. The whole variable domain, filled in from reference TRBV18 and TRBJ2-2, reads NAGVMQNPRHLVRRRGQEARLRCSPMKGHSHVYWYRQLPEEGLKFMVYLQKENIIDESGMPKERFSAEFPKEGPSILRIQQVVRGDSAAYFCASSPGRGAAGELFFGEGSRLTVL.

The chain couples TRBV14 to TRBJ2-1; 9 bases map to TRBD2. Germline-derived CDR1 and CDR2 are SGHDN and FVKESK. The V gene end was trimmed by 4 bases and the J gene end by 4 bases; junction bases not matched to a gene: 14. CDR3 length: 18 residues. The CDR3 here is CASSPLARASGVYNEQFF. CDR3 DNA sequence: TGTGCCAGCAGCCCCTTGGCAAGGGCTAGCGGGGTTTACAATGAGCAGTTCTTC.

Here the CDR3 DNA reads TGCGCCAGCAGCCAAGCGGGACAGGACAATGAAAAACTGTTTTTT. Encoded protein: CASSQAGQDNEKLFF. The chain joins TRBV4-1 to TRBJ1-4; 8 bases fit TRBD1. This CDR3 comprises 15 residues. V was pared by 1 base and J by 5 bases, with 3 bases of the junction left unmatched. Germline V gives CDR1 MGHRA, CDR2 YSYEKL.

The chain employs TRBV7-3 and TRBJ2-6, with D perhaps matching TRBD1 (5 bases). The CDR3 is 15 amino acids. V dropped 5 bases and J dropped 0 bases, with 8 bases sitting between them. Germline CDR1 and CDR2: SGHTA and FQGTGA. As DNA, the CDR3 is TGTGCCAGCAGCCCGACAGTCTCTGGGGCCAACGTCCTGACTTTC. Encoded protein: CASSPTVSGANVLTF.

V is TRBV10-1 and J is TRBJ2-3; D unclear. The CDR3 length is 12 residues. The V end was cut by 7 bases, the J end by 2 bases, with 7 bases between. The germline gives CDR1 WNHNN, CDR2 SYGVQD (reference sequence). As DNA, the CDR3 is TGCGCCAGCAACCAGGACACAGATACGCAGTATTTT. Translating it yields CASNQDTDTQYF.

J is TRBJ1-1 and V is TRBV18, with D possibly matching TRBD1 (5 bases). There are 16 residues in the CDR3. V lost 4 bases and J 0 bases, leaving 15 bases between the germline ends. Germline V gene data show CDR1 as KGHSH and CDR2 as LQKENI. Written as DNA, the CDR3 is TGTGCCAGCTCACTGTTTAAAGGACACCTGAACACTGAAGCTTTCTTT. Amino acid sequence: CASSLFKGHLNTEAFF. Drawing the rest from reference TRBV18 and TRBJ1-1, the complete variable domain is NAGVMQNPRHLVRRRGQEARLRCSPMKGHSHVYWYRQLPEEGLKFMVYLQKENIIDESGMPKERFSAEFPKEGPSILRIQQVVRGDSAAYFCASSLFKGHLNTEAFFGQGTRLTVV.

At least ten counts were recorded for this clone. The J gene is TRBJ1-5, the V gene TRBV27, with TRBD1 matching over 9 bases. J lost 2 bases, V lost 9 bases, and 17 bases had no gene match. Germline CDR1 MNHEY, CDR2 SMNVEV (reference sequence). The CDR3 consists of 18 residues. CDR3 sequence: CARPLVIGQGRGNQPQHF. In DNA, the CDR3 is TGTGCCAGACCATTAGTTATCGGACAGGGGCGCGGCAATCAGCCCCAGCATTTT.

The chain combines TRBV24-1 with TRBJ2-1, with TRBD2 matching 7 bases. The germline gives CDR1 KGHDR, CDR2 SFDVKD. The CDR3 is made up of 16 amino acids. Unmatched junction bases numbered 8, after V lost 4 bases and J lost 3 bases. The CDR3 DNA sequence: TGTGCCACCAGTGACCCACCCCAGCGGGGCTACAATGAGCAGTTCTTC. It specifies CATSDPPQRGYNEQFF.

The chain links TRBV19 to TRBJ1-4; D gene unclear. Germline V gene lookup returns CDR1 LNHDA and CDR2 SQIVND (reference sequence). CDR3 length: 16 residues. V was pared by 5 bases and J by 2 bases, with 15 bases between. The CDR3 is CASSLRLGGTNEKLFF. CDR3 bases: TGTGCCAGTAGTTTGAGGCTCGGTGGGACTAATGAAAAACTGTTTTTT.

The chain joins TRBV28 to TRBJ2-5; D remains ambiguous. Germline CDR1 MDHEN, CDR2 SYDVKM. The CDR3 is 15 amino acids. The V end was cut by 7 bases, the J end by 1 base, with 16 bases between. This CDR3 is CASTPGSSFQETQYF. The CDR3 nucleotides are TGTGCCAGCACCCCCGGGTCGAGTTTCCAAGAGACCCAGTACTTC.

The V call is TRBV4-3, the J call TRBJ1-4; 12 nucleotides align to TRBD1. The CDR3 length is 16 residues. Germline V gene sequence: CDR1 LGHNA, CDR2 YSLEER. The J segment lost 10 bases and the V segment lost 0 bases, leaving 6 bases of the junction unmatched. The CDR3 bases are TGCGCCAGCAGCCAAGACACCCGGGACAGGGGGCGAAAACTGTTTTTT. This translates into CASSQDTRDRGRKLFF.

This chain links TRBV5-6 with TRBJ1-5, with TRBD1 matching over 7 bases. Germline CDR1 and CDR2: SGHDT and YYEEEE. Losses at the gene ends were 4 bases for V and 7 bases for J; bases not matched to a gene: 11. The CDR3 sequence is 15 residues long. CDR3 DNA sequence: TGTGCCAGCAGCAACCGACAGGGTCTTTGGCAGCCCCAGCATTTT. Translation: CASSNRQGLWQPQHF.

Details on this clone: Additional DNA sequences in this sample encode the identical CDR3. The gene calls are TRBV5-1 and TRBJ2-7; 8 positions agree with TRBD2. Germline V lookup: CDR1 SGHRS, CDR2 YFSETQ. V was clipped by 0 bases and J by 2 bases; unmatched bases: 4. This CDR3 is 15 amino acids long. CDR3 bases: TGCGCCAGCAGCTTGGGGCGGGGGGCCGCCTACGAGCAGTACTTC. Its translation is CASSLGRGAAYEQYF.

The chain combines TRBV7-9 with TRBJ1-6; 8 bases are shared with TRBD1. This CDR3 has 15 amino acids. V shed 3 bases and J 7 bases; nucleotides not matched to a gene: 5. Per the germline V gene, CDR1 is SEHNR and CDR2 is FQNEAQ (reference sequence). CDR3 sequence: CASSLTGVGNSPLHF. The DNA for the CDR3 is TGTGCCAGCAGCTTGACAGGGGTGGGGAATTCACCCCTCCACTTT.

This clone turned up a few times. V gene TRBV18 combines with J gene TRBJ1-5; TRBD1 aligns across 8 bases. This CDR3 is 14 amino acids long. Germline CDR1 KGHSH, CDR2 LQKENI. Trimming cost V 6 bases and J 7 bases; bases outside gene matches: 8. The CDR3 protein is CASSGQGTGQPQHF. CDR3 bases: TGTGCCAGCTCCGGACAGGGCACGGGACAGCCCCAGCATTTT.

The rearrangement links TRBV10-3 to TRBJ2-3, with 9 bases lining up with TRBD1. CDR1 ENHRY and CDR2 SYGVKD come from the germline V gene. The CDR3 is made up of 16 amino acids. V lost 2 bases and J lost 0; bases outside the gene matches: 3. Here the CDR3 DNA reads TGTGCCATCAGTGAGGGGACAGGGAGTAGCACAGATACGCAGTATTTT. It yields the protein CAISEGTGSSTDTQYF.